This TCR beta chain originates from a study of OX40 agonist ivuxolimab in advanced cancers. Across the study: Patient treatment consisted of intravenous ivuxolimab administration every 2 weeks at 0.01 to 10 mg/kg.

Trimming took off 3 bases at V and 5 bases at J, with 8 bases between the two ends. This CDR3 has 12 residues. Germline V gives CDR1 ENHRY, CDR2 SYGVKD. Data came from immunoSEQ multiplex PCR; TCRdb stores just in-frame clones and leaves some out. The sample records approximately 77,000 clones, over 80% being singletons. The J gene is TRBJ2-7, the V gene TRBV10-3; D is possibly TRBD2 (7 bases). Here the sequenced sample was CD4+ or CD8+ T cells sorted from blood, taken in a trial of the OX40 agonist ivuxolimab. The TCR comes from an adult with an advanced solid tumor such as melanoma, head and neck, liver or kidney cancer. DNA of the CDR3: TGTGCCATCAGTGACGGGGGGCACGAGCAGTACTTC. Its protein is CAISDGGHEQYF.